This is a list of T cell receptor beta chains from one sample in a study of T cells after yellow fever vaccination. MiXCR was run by TCRdb on the 5' RACE reads, yielding one entry per CDR3 protein. The repertoire holds some 560,000 distinct CDR3 sequences, with 15% to 20% as singletons. This specimen consisted of PBMCs, obtained 15 days after the yellow fever booster vaccination. The receptor set was obtained from a man aged 30 to 45 who received the YFV17D yellow fever vaccine. CDR3s include the opening cysteine and the closing phenylalanine or tryptophan. A D gene is named only where the DNA matches it firmly. Size is stated for part of the rows, as once, few or many counts, or as a class when the clone is expanded.

clone_size j_call v_call d_call cdr3_aa
NA TRBJ2-1 TRBV9 TRBD2 CASSVLSGRGYNEQFF
many TRBJ2-7 TRBV6-1 NA CATSPVGAYEQYF
NA TRBJ2-7 TRBV11-2 NA CASSLGRVTSYEQYF
many TRBJ1-1 TRBV5-1 TRBD1 CASSLATGDTEAFF
NA TRBJ2-7 TRBV12-3/TRBV12-4 NA CASSLGTWAFGAGDGSKYEQYF
NA TRBJ2-1 TRBV10-1 TRBD2 CASSDVAGVEQFF
NA TRBJ1-3 TRBV2 NA CARGAPGNTIYF
few TRBJ1-3 TRBV5-1 NA CASSLEPISGNTIYF
few TRBJ2-5 TRBV5-1 NA CASSLSNLLSETQYF
NA TRBJ2-1 TRBV28 TRBD1 CASARQGAPEQFF
NA TRBJ2-7 TRBV20-1 NA CSAVDSGYEQYF
many TRBJ1-1 TRBV5-1 NA CASSLVTGNTEAFF
few TRBJ2-5 TRBV10-3 TRBD2 CAIRQGEGRQETQYF
NA TRBJ2-5 TRBV6-2/TRBV6-3 NA CASSYVSVGGPPETQYF
NA TRBJ2-5 TRBV19 TRBD2 CASRSLAGGPGETQYF
few TRBJ2-7 TRBV5-4 TRBD2 CASSAGLAGVRAYEQYF
NA TRBJ1-4 TRBV7-9 NA CASRPSGGEKLFF